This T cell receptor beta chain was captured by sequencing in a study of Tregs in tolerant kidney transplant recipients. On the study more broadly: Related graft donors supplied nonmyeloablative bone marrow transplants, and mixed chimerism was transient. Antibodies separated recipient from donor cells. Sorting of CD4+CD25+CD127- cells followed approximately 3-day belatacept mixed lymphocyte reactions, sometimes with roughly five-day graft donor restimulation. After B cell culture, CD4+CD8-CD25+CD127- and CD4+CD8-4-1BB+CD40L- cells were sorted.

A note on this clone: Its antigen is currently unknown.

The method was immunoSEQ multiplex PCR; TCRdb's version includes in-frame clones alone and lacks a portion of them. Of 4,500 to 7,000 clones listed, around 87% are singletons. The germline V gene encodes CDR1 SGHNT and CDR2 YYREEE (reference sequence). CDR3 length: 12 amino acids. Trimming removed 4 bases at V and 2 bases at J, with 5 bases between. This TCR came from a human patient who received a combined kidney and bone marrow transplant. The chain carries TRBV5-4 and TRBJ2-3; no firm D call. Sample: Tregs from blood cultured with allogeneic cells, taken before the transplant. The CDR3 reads CASSLNTDTQYF. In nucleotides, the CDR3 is TGTGCCAGCAGCCTAAACACAGATACGCAGTATTTT.